This T cell receptor beta chain was identified in a study of blood T cell repertoires in COVID-19 (dated by TCRdb to the early 2020s). Background for the entire study: Samples covering the acute and convalescent phases of COVID-19 were provided by collaborators in the United States, Italy and Spain. The material from the prospective study consisted of cDNA or gDNA derived from T cells, B-cell-depleted T cells, or PBMCs. The dataset comprised deeply sampled blood TCRbeta repertoires from subjects exposed to, actively infected with, or recovered from COVID-19. A freely available public database, intended as a resource for researchers studying the immune response to SARS-CoV-2, is where the repertoires were released. Samples came from the ongoing ImmuneRACE study (first 160 participants) plus 1,254 subjects from 6 global collaborators. Sample metadata almost always included a de-identified subject ID, COVID-19 status, age in years and sex. Where available, HLA class I and class II types were taken from metadata supplied by the sample provider and were not determined by assay-based typing.

Results and caveats for the whole study, not just this receptor: How much clinical and demographic metadata was included differed by source and by participant, and the metadata was provided uncurated.

V sheds 5 bases and J sheds 6 bases, leaving 16 bases between their ends. Its CDR3 holds 15 amino acids, cysteine through phenylalanine. Just the 45-base CDR3 DNA is kept, in frame starting at base 1. The CDR1 and CDR2 encoded by the germline V gene are ENHRY and SYGVKD. Enrolling through a virtual design, the prospective study's participants ranged in age from roughly 18 to 100 years and lived across roughly 23 United States geographic areas. To assign participants to cohorts, the prospective study relied on clinical history that participants themselves reported in a screening survey and a study questionnaire. Recovered participants in ImmuneRACE Cohort 3 were defined by two consecutive negative NP/OP PCR tests, clearance by a healthcare professional, or resolution of symptoms. Mobile phlebotomists in the prospective study collected whole blood, serum and a nasopharyngeal or oropharyngeal swab from every participant. Participants in the prospective study had the option to provide additional blood draws and questionnaires over a roughly two-month period. Blood samples from the prospective study were shipped frozen or at room temperature prior to DNA extraction.

The immunoSEQ Assay, a bias-controlled multiplex PCR, was used to amplify TCRbeta CDR3 regions from genomic DNA. The study's own analysis went as follows. The number of nucleated cells in each sample was estimated from the amplification of reference gene primers within the assay. To quantify the absolute abundance of each unique TCRbeta CDR3 rearrangement, sequence reads were collapsed and filtered. For each sample, productive Simpson clonality was calculated as the square root of Simpson's diversity index across productive rearrangements. The table comes from immuneACCESS by way of TCRdb, which keeps in-frame sequences with V and J called. Part of the clones is missing from these tables; in studies checked, under half for an unresolved V gene and the rest for unknown reasons. V, J and clone size are those of that table, while D and trimming were read from the DNA. In this sample the table shows fewer than 400,000 clones, around 86% of which occur a single time. 4% to 5% of the sample rests with the top ten.

Of note for this clone: Its specific antigen is unknown. No per-base quality is available; no much larger clone lies one base away.

Sequenced: PBMCs or T cells enriched from blood (not recorded which). The TCR comes from a young man who had recovered from COVID-19. The rearrangement joined TRBV10-3 to TRBJ1-4; the D gene is possibly TRBD1, with 6 bases matching. The CDR3 corresponds to CAISSPDKGDEKLFF. The bases read TGTGCCATCAGTTCCCCGGACAAGGGGGATGAAAAACTGTTTTTT.